The next 27 T cell receptor beta chains were all read from a single sample in a study of control samples from healthy donors and cancer patients. Libraries were prepared by immunoSEQ multiplex PCR; TCRdb keeps only in-frame clonotypes and omits some of them. Of approximately 87,000 clones listed, about 88% are singletons. The sample comprised blood. The receptors come from a woman aged 45-60 years in good health.

The genes are TRBV7-2 and TRBJ2-7; either TRBD1 or TRBD2 may fit D (6 bases each). The V gene's germline CDR1 is SGHTA and CDR2 FQGNSA. The V end lost 8 bases, the J end lost 5 bases, and 16 bases lay between the germline ends. The CDR3 covers 13 residues. The CDR3 bases are TGTGCCAGCCGTCCCACAGGGAGGCACGAGCAGTACTTC. Its protein is CASRPTGRHEQYF.

The V gene is TRBV3-1 (or the pseudogene TRBV3-2), the J gene TRBJ1-1; no firm D call. The length of the CDR3 is 14 residues. Germline assignment: CDR1 LGHDT and CDR2 YNNKEL (reference sequence). Trimming shortened V by 8 bases and J by 1 base, and 14 bases separated the two germline ends. CDR3 region: CASLPRGQNTEAFF. The CDR3 DNA sequence: TGTGCCAGCCTCCCTCGGGGTCAGAACACTGAAGCTTTCTTT.

The genes are TRBV11-2 and TRBJ2-7; D perhaps matches TRBD1 (5 bases). V lost 5 bases and J lost 0, with 8 bases in between. There are 13 residues in the CDR3. Germline CDR1 SGHAT, CDR2 FQNNGV. CDR3 amino acids: CASSKTDSYEQYF. The DNA for the CDR3 is TGTGCCAGCAGCAAGACAGACTCCTACGAGCAGTACTTC.

The chain has TRBV9 and TRBJ1-4; maybe TRBD1 (6 bases). Germline V gives CDR1 SGDLS, CDR2 YYNGEE. The ends were cut back, 4 bases at V and 7 bases at J, with 17 bases in the middle. The CDR3 runs 15 residues. The CDR3 is CASSSRQGRGEKLFF. The CDR3 coding sequence is TGTGCCAGCAGCTCCCGGCAGGGGAGGGGTGAAAAACTGTTTTTT.

The table lists this clone with a few counts. The genes are TRBV6-5 and TRBJ1-6; no clear D. Germline-derived CDR1 and CDR2 are MNHEY and SVGAGI. The V and J ends lost 2 bases and 7 bases respectively, with 3 bases between them. This CDR3 is 12 amino acids long. This chain's CDR3 is CASSYQNSPLHF. Written as DNA, the CDR3 is TGTGCCAGCAGTTACCAAAATTCACCCCTCCACTTT.

The genes are TRBV30 and TRBJ1-2; 9 nucleotides agree with TRBD1. CDR3 length equals 14 residues. With 4 bases clipped from V and 3 bases from J, the junction kept 6 bases outside the gene matches. Germline V gene lookup returns CDR1 GTSNPN and CDR2 SVGIG (reference sequence). The CDR3 loop is CAWKGTGPYYGYTF. The CDR3 bases are TGTGCCTGGAAAGGGACAGGGCCATACTATGGCTACACCTTC.

The genes are TRBV2 and TRBJ2-2, with D hard to call. Germline CDR1 and CDR2: SNHLY and FYNNEI. The CDR3 has 15 residues. V shed 6 bases and J shed 1 base, with 12 bases lying between them. CDR3 DNA sequence: TGTGCCAGCAGGGGTCTCACGGGGAACACCGGGGAGCTGTTTTTT. Protein product: CASRGLTGNTGELFF.

The CDR3 sequence is CASSEGRLGNYGYTF. The CDR3 nucleotides are TGTGCCAGCAGCGAGGGACGGTTGGGGAACTATGGCTACACCTTC. The chain is built from TRBV7-9 and TRBJ1-2, with D tentatively TRBD1 (5 bases). This CDR3 is built from 15 residues. V was pared by 5 bases and J by 2 bases, with 15 bases between. From germline, CDR1 is SEHNR and CDR2 FQNEAQ (reference sequence). Full variable domain (remainder filled in from reference TRBV7-9 and TRBJ1-2): DTGVSQNPRHKITKRGQNVTFRCDPISEHNRLYWYRQTLGQGPEFLTYFQNEAQLEKSRLLSDRFSAERPKGSFSTLEIQRTEQGDSAMYLCASSEGRLGNYGYTFGSGTRLTVV.

This chain links TRBV7-3 with TRBJ2-2; 8 nucleotides agree with TRBD2. Germline loops: CDR1 SGHTA, CDR2 FQGTGA. The CDR3 consists of 16 residues. The V and J ends lost 5 bases and 1 base, in that order; junction bases with no gene match: 6. CDR3 sequence reads: CASSRLAGKNTGELFF. For the CDR3, the DNA is TGTGCCAGCAGCCGATTAGCGGGGAAGAACACCGGGGAGCTGTTTTTT.

The chain combines TRBV9 with TRBJ1-5; weak D call: TRBD1 (6 bases). V gave up 4 bases and J gave up 0 bases, with 11 bases separating them. Germline V CDR1 and CDR2: SGDLS, YYNGEE. This CDR3 has 15 residues. The CDR3 loop reads CASSPGEDSNQPQHF. CDR3 coding DNA: TGTGCCAGCAGCCCAGGGGAAGATAGCAATCAGCCCCAGCATTTT.

This clone has just a few counts. This chain links TRBV9 with TRBJ2-3, with D possibly being TRBD2 (6 bases). V shed 4 bases and J shed 0 bases, with 12 bases lying between them. The CDR3 totals 15 residues. Germline V gives CDR1 SGDLS, CDR2 YYNGEE. Here the CDR3 DNA reads TGTGCCAGCAGCACCCGGGACTTTAGCACAGATACGCAGTATTTT. It is translated as CASSTRDFSTDTQYF.

The V gene is TRBV7-3, the J gene TRBJ2-1, with 8 bases lining up with TRBD2. The CDR3 sequence is 15 residues long. Germline V gene data show CDR1 as SGHTA and CDR2 as FQGTGA. J gave up 9 bases and V 1 base, and 8 bases lay outside the gene matches. The CDR3 sequence: CASSLRSGRASEQFF. CDR3 sequence (DNA): TGTGCCAGCAGCTTAAGGAGCGGGAGAGCATCTGAGCAGTTCTTC.

This clone was recorded many times. The chain employs TRBV6-2 or TRBV6-3 and TRBJ1-2; the D gene is possibly TRBD1 (5 bases). Trimming shortened V by 5 bases and J by 0 bases, and 10 bases separated the two germline ends. The CDR3 sequence is 14 residues long. Germline V lookup: CDR1 MNHEY, CDR2 SVGEGT. Written as DNA, the CDR3 is TGTGCCAGCAGTCTCCCGACAGCTAACTATGGCTACACCTTC. Its protein product is CASSLPTANYGYTF.

The genes are TRBV4-1 and TRBJ2-1, with a possible D match to TRBD2 (5 bases). Germline V CDR1 and CDR2: MGHRA, YSYEKL. Trimming stripped 3 bases from V and 2 bases from J, with 11 bases between. This CDR3 is 15 amino acids long. The DNA of the CDR3 is TGCGCCAGCAGCCAGGACTCTACGGCCTACAATGAGCAGTTCTTC. Translating it yields CASSQDSTAYNEQFF.

The chain recombines TRBV5-6 with TRBJ2-4; maybe TRBD1 (5 bases). There are 16 residues in the CDR3. CDR1 SGHDT and CDR2 YYEEEE come from the germline V gene. V gave up 4 bases and J gave up 1 base, with 15 bases separating them. The CDR3 spells CASSLRTSVAKNIQYF. CDR3 DNA: TGTGCCAGCAGCCTACGGACATCGGTGGCCAAAAACATTCAGTACTTC.

This chain joins TRBV6-5 and TRBJ1-4; 7 nucleotides match TRBD1. This CDR3 has 15 residues. CDR1 is MNHEY, CDR2 SVGAGI, per germline. The V segment lost 4 bases and the J segment 6 bases; nucleotides outside the gene matches: 8. CDR3 bases: TGTGCCAGCAGTTGGATTGAGGGGGCGGATGAAAAACTGTTTTTT. Its translation: CASSWIEGADEKLFF.

The chain couples TRBV7-9 to TRBJ2-3; 7 bases match TRBD1. Germline V gene lookup returns CDR1 SEHNR and CDR2 FQNEAQ (reference sequence). The length of the CDR3 is 16 residues. V lost 4 bases to trimming and J lost 0 bases; unmatched junction nucleotides: 7. CDR3 in amino acids: CASSSLWTGSTDTQYF. The CDR3 DNA reads TGTGCCAGCAGCTCATTATGGACAGGTAGCACAGATACGCAGTATTTT. Filled out from reference TRBV7-9 and TRBJ2-3, the complete variable domain reads DTGVSQNPRHKITKRGQNVTFRCDPISEHNRLYWYRQTLGQGPEFLTYFQNEAQLEKSRLLSDRFSAERPKGSFSTLEIQRTEQGDSAMYLCASSSLWTGSTDTQYFGPGTRLTVL.

The V gene is TRBV15, the J gene TRBJ1-6; D unclear. The CDR3 length is 12 residues. CDR1 is LNHNV and CDR2 is YYDKDF in the germline V gene (reference sequence). Trimming cost V 4 bases and J 9 bases, with 7 bases left between them. The CDR3 DNA follows: TGTGCCACCAGCACTCCATCTTCACCCCTCCACTTT. It translates to CATSTPSSPLHF.

The chain couples TRBV27 to TRBJ2-1; 7 bases are shared with TRBD2. J lost 5 bases, V lost 2 bases, and 0 bases had no gene match. The CDR3 spans 13 residues. Germline lookup yields CDR1 MNHEY and CDR2 SMNVEV (reference sequence). The CDR3 DNA reads as TGTGCCAGCAGTTTACGGGGGGACAATGAGCAGTTCTTC. It yields the protein CASSLRGDNEQFF.

V and J are TRBV18 and TRBJ1-2; D is uncertain. This CDR3 has 16 amino acids. Germline-derived CDR1 and CDR2 are KGHSH and LQKENI. V lost 3 bases and J lost 7, with 21 bases in between. This CDR3 is CASSPLSGERKAGYTF. The CDR3 region has the DNA TGTGCCAGCTCACCTTTATCCGGGGAGAGAAAGGCTGGCTACACCTTC. The full variable domain, completed using reference TRBV18 and TRBJ1-2, is NAGVMQNPRHLVRRRGQEARLRCSPMKGHSHVYWYRQLPEEGLKFMVYLQKENIIDESGMPKERFSAEFPKEGPSILRIQQVVRGDSAAYFCASSPLSGERKAGYTFGSGTRLTVV.

This clone showed up just a few times. V usage is TRBV4-3 and J usage is TRBJ1-1; D unclear. Trimming shortened V by 0 bases and J by 0 bases, and 11 bases separated the two germline ends. The CDR3 is made up of 16 amino acids. Germline V gene lookup returns CDR1 LGHNA and CDR2 YSLEER. CDR3 sequence: CASSQDGLSLNTEAFF. The CDR3 DNA sequence: TGCGCCAGCAGCCAAGATGGACTCTCTCTGAACACTGAAGCTTTCTTT.

Concerning this clone: One end of the junction fails to match germline, which may point to a read error. The chain links TRBV5-1 to TRBJ1-6; D gene uncertain. Germline CDR1 is SGHRS and CDR2 is YFSETQ. The CDR3 runs to 14 residues. This CDR3 reads CAGSPGSENSPLHF. The CDR3 DNA is TGCGCCGGCAGCCCCGGGAGCGAGAATTCACCCCTCCACTTT.

The V call is TRBV18, the J call TRBJ1-1; 7 positions agree with TRBD1. The CDR3 has 16 residues. The V segment lost 5 bases and the J segment 0 bases; nucleotides outside the gene matches: 9. CDR1 is KGHSH and CDR2 is LQKENI in the germline V gene. This chain's CDR3 is CASSASGGLMNTEAFF. The CDR3 nucleotides read TGTGCCAGCTCAGCGTCAGGGGGACTAATGAACACTGAAGCTTTCTTT.

V and J are TRBV11-2 and TRBJ2-7; D might be TRBD1 (6 bases). Germline V gene sequence: CDR1 SGHAT, CDR2 FQNNGV. V was clipped by 5 bases and J by 6 bases, with 14 bases between them. The CDR3 is made up of 13 amino acids. Here the CDR3 reads CASSPNRVSEQYF. The CDR3 region has the DNA TGTGCCAGCAGCCCCAACAGGGTCAGCGAGCAGTACTTC.

This chain uses TRBV4-3 with TRBJ1-2; a possible D gene is TRBD1 (6 bases). The V and J ends lost 2 bases and 4 bases respectively, with 14 bases between them. Germline loops: CDR1 LGHNA, CDR2 YSLEER. The CDR3 consists of 15 residues. The CDR3 protein is CASSQNGQSIYGYTF. Written as DNA, the CDR3 is TGCGCCAGCAGCCAAAATGGACAGAGCATCTATGGCTACACCTTC.

The chain has TRBV11-3 and TRBJ1-5; D gene uncertain. CDR3 length: 13 amino acids. Trimming took 0 bases from V and 1 from J, leaving 1 base between them. Per the germline V gene, CDR1 is SGHNT and CDR2 is YENEEA. The CDR3, as DNA: TGTGCCAGCAGCTTAGACAGCAATCAGCCCCAGCATTTT. This translates into CASSLDSNQPQHF.

This clone came up many times. This chain links TRBV19 with TRBJ2-5, with D unresolved. Germline CDR1 reads LNHDA; CDR2 reads SQIVND (reference sequence). The CDR3 contains 13 residues. The germline V and J ends were trimmed by 3 bases and 3 bases, with 8 bases remaining between them. This CDR3 is CASSIWSKETQYF. CDR3 bases: TGTGCCAGTAGTATTTGGTCCAAAGAGACCCAGTACTTC. The entire variable domain, with the rest obtained from reference TRBV19 and TRBJ2-5, is as follows: DGGITQSPKYLFRKEGQNVTLSCEQNLNHDAMYWYRQDPGQGLRLIYYSQIVNDFQKGDIAEGYSVSREKKESFPLTVTSAQKNPTAFYLCASSIWSKETQYFGPGTRLLVL.